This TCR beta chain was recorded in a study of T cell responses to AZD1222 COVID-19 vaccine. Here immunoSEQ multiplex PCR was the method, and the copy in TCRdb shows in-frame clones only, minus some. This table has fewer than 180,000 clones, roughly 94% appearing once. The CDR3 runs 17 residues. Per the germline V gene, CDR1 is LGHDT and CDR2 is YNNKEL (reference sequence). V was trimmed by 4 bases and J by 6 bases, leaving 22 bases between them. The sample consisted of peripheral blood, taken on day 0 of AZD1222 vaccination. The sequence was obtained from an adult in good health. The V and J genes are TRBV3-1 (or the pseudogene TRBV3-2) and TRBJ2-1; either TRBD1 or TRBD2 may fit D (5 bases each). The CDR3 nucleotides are TGTGCCAGCAGCCTGCACCGAAAAAGTGGGACCGTCAATGAGCAGTTCTTC. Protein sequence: CASSLHRKSGTVNEQFF.